This T cell receptor beta chain was sequenced in a study of blood T cell repertoires in COVID-19. Germline CDR1 reads LNHDA; CDR2 reads SQIVND (reference sequence). This CDR3 spans 15 amino acids. V shed 1 base and J 4 bases; nucleotides not matched to a gene: 4. Individuals aged roughly 18 to 95 years were recruited from about two dozen US areas. Each participant's cohort was designated according to participant-reported clinical history. The repertoire was sequenced with immunoSEQ multiplex PCR; TCRdb's copy has only in-frame clones and lacks some. The data contain fewer than 250,000 clones, 65% to 85% of them seen just once; the ten biggest clones take up 2.5% to 3.5%.

The sample comprised PBMCs or T cells enriched from blood (not recorded which). The source of this sequence is a woman aged 30 to 39 who had recovered from COVID-19. The rearrangement uses TRBV19 and TRBJ1-5, with 7 bases aligning to TRBD1. In DNA, the CDR3 is TGTGCCAGTAGTATAGGGGGGACAGAAAATCAGCCCCAGCATTTT. It codes for CASSIGGTENQPQHF.